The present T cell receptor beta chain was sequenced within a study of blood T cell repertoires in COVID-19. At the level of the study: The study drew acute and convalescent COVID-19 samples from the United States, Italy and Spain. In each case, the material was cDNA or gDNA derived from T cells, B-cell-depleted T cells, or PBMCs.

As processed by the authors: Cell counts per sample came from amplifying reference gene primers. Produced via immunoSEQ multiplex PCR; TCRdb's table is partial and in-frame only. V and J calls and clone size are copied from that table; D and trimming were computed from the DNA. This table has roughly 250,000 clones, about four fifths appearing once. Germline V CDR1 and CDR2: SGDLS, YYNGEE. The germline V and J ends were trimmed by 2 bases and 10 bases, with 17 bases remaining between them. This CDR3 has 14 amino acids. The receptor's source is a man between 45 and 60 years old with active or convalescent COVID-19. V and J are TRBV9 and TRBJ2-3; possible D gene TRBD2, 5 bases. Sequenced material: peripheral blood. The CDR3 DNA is TGTGCCAGCAGCGTGGGGTCGGCCGGGGATGCGCAGTATTTT. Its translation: CASSVGSAGDAQYF.